This TCR beta chain comes out of a study of blood T cell repertoires in COVID-19. About the study: COVID-19 samples, acute and convalescent, were from the United States, Italy and Spain. T cells, B-cell-depleted T cells, or PBMCs supplied cDNA or gDNA.

CDR1 is SNHLY and CDR2 is FYNNEI in the germline V gene. After removal of 7 bases from V and 0 bases from J, the junction contained 9 bases not matched to a gene. The CDR3 is made up of 16 amino acids. Repertoires were generated with immunoSEQ multiplex PCR, while TCRdb's copy carries only in-frame clones and drops some. Of around 250,000 clones listed, 80% to 85% are singletons. Sequenced input: peripheral blood. This receptor was obtained from a woman aged 40 to 49 who had recovered from COVID-19. V and J are TRBV2 and TRBJ1-3; 7 bases fit TRBD1. CDR3 residues: CASTSDRMNSGNTIYF. The CDR3 nucleotides read TGTGCCAGCACCTCGGACAGGATGAACTCTGGAAACACCATATATTTT.